The 5 T cell receptor beta chains presented below share a single source sample, sequenced in a study of blood T cell repertoires in COVID-19. The data were produced by immunoSEQ multiplex PCR, yet TCRdb's version contains in-frame clones alone and is incomplete. The sample holds 200,000 to 250,000 clones, 75% to 85% seen once. Sequenced sample: PBMCs or T cells enriched from blood (not recorded which). These receptors were obtained from a woman between 50 and 59 years old with acute COVID-19.

The rearrangement joins TRBV9 to TRBJ1-2; 7 bases match TRBD1. V lost 3 bases, J lost 4 bases, and 6 bases stayed unmatched. CDR3 length equals 14 residues. Germline V CDR1 and CDR2: SGDLS, YYNGEE. The CDR3 DNA is TGTGCCAGCAGCGAACAGGGGAACGGCTATGGCTACACCTTC. Its translation: CASSEQGNGYGYTF. Drawing the rest from reference TRBV9 and TRBJ1-2, the complete variable domain is DSGVTQTPKHLITATGQRVTLRCSPRSGDLSVYWYQQSLDQGLQFLIQYYNGEERAKGNILERFSAQQFPDLHSELNLSSLELGDSALYFCASSEQGNGYGYTFGSGTRLTVV.

The chain recombines TRBV11-2 with TRBJ2-1; possible D gene TRBD2, 5 bases. Deletions cut 8 bases from V and 6 bases from J, with 20 bases between. The germline V gene encodes CDR1 SGHAT and CDR2 FQNNGV. This CDR3 is built from 15 residues. The CDR3 reads CASAGLEIGVNEQFF. CDR3 sequence (DNA): TGTGCCAGCGCTGGACTTGAGATCGGCGTCAATGAGCAGTTCTTC.

This clone was counted at least ten times. The rearrangement joins TRBV5-8 to TRBJ2-2; TRBD1 aligns across 7 bases. From germline, CDR1 is SGHTS and CDR2 YDEGEE. The CDR3 runs to 16 residues. With 1 base clipped from V and 6 bases from J, the junction kept 9 bases outside the gene matches. DNA for the CDR3: TGTGCCAGCAGCTTGCGCGCGGGTCAGGGGGCCGGGGAGCTGTTTTTT. Translation: CASSLRAGQGAGELFF.

This clone was seen only a few times. V gene TRBV30 combines with J gene TRBJ1-6, with TRBD1 as a possible D gene (6 bases). V lost 5 bases to trimming and J lost 0 bases, with 11 bases between them. The germline V gene has CDR1 GTSNPN and CDR2 SVGIG (reference sequence). This CDR3 has 15 residues. The CDR3 bases are TGTGCCTGGGCGAGGGGGAGCTCCTATAATTCACCCCTCCACTTT. This translates into CAWARGSSYNSPLHF.

This chain connects TRBV9 to TRBJ2-3; 9 nucleotides line up with TRBD2. Germline trimming cut 5 bases from V and 0 bases from J; bases unmatched to any gene: 13. CDR3 length: 18 residues. In germline, CDR1 is SGDLS, CDR2 YYNGEE. The CDR3 loop reads CASSRQSGGTSSTDTQYF. The CDR3 DNA reads as TGTGCCAGCAGTCGACAGAGCGGGGGGACCTCTAGCACAGATACGCAGTATTTT.